These T cell receptor beta chains were read from a single sample in a study of shared clonotypes between healthy human individuals. Clones were sequenced by immunoSEQ multiplex PCR, and TCRdb holds only the in-frame ones, with some missing. Of about half a million clones listed, around 77% were seen once; the top ten hold more than 10%. The sequenced sample was PBMCs. These receptors were taken from a woman aged 40-49 years in good health. Some clones in this sample may be carry-over from other donors' samples. CDR3s include the opening cysteine and the closing phenylalanine or tryptophan. D genes are given only for firm matches. Size is omitted from some rows. Given values are once, few, many or a class for expanded clones.

D	J	V	size	DNA	CDR3
-	TRBJ2-7	TRBV11-2	many	TGTGCCAGCAGCCCCGGGGCACGGGACGAGCAGTACTTC	CASSPGARDEQYF
-	TRBJ1-2	TRBV7-2	many	TGTGCCAGCAGTTCCGACAGAAGGAATGGCTACACCTTC	CASSSDRRNGYTF
-	TRBJ1-5	TRBV19	-	TGTGCCAGTAGTATAGAGGGAACCAATCAGCCCCAGCATTTT	CASSIEGTNQPQHF
TRBD1	TRBJ1-1	TRBV19	-	TGTGCCAGTAGGGTCTCCTACCGACAGGGGAGGCCAGCTTTCTTT	CASRVSYRQGRPAFF
TRBD1	TRBJ2-6	TRBV2	-	TGTGCCAGCAGTGCCCGGGACAGACCCTCTGGGGCCAACGTCCTGACTTTC	CASSARDRPSGANVLTF
-	TRBJ1-1	TRBV18	-	TGTGCCAGCTCACCACTGTCTGGGGACACTGAAGCTTTCTTT	CASSPLSGDTEAFF
-	TRBJ2-6	TRBV6-1	-	TGTGCCAGCAGTGAGAACCTCTCTGGGGCCAACGTCCTGACTTTC	CASSENLSGANVLTF
TRBD2	TRBJ2-5	TRBV5-1	many	TGCGCCAGCAGATATAGCGGGTTGGGGGCCCAGTACTTC	CASRYSGLGAQYF
-	TRBJ2-4	TRBV19	-	TGTGCCAGTAGTATAGTGACGGGACAAATTCAGTACTTC	CASSIVTGQIQYF
TRBD2	TRBJ2-7	TRBV7-2	-	TGTGCCAGCAGCCCCGGGACTAGCTCCTACGAGCAGTACTTC	CASSPGTSSYEQYF
-	TRBJ1-1	TRBV25-1	few	TGTGCCAGCAGTGAATTCGGACGGTTCGCTGAAGCTTTCTTT	CASSEFGRFAEAFF
TRBD1	TRBJ2-2	TRBV7-8	once	TGTGCCAGCAGCCAGACGAACAGGGGTACCGGGGAGCTGTTTTTT	CASSQTNRGTGELFF
-	TRBJ2-5	TRBV2	-	TGTGCCAGCAGTGAACGGACGGGGCTCCGAGAGACCCAGTACTTC	CASSERTGLRETQYF
TRBD2	TRBJ2-7	TRBV7-6	few	TGTGCCAGCAGCTCCGGACTAGCGGGAGTTGGAAGCTACGAGCAGTACTTC	CASSSGLAGVGSYEQYF
-	TRBJ1-1	TRBV28	-	TGTGCCAGCAGCAGACCGGGGCCCACCTTTGAGGCTTTCTTT	CASSRPGPTFEAFF
-	TRBJ2-1	TRBV5-6	-	TGTGCCAGCAGCTTGTTTGGGGAGCAGTTCTTC	CASSLFGEQFF
TRBD2	TRBJ2-5	TRBV10-3	-	TGTGCCATCGGATTGGCGGGAGACGAAGAGACCCAGTACTTC	CAIGLAGDEETQYF
-	TRBJ2-1	TRBV19	-	TGTGCCAGTAGTGACCCCGGACGTCCAGGGGATGAGCAGTTCTTC	CASSDPGRPGDEQFF
-	TRBJ2-7	TRBV5-1	-	TGCGCCAGCAGCTTGGTGGGGGTGACGAACTACGAGCAGTACTTC	CASSLVGVTNYEQYF
TRBD1	TRBJ2-5	TRBV7-9	-	TGTGCCAGCAGCAAGACAGGGGGATTAGAGACCCAGTACTTC	CASSKTGGLETQYF
-	TRBJ1-2	TRBV9	few	TGTGCCAGCAGCGTCACCCCCACAAGGGACGATTATGGCTACACCTTC	CASSVTPTRDDYGYTF
-	TRBJ2-3	TRBV11-3	-	TGTGCCAGCAGCTTAGACCAGACCGTGGCAGATACGCAGTATTTT	CASSLDQTVADTQYF
-	TRBJ2-1	TRBV9	-	TGTGCCAGCTCTAGGAGAGACGCCGGTTACAATGAGCAGTTCTTC	CASSRRDAGYNEQFF
TRBD2	TRBJ2-7	TRBV9	-	TGTGCCAGCAGCCTGCTGGGAGGGCAGGAGCAGTACTTC	CASSLLGGQEQYF
-	TRBJ1-4	TRBV12-2	once	TGTGCAAGTCGCTTACATATCCCGCGGGAAAAACTGTTTTTT	CASRLHIPREKLFF